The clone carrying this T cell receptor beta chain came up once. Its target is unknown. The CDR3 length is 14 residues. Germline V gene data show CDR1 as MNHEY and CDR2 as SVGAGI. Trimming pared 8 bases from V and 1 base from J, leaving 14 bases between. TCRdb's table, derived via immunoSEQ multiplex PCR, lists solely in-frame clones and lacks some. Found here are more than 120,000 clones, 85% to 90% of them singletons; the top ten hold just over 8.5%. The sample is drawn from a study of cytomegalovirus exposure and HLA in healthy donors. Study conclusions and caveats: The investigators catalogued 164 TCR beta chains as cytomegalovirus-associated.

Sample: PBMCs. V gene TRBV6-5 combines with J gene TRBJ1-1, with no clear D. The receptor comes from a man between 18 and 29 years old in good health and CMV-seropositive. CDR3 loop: CASRWEGRNTEAFF. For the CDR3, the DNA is TGTGCCAGCCGTTGGGAGGGCAGGAACACTGAAGCTTTCTTT.